This T cell receptor beta chain was sequenced in a study of blood T cell repertoires in COVID-19. Methods used by the authors: Reference gene primer amplification gave nucleated cell count estimates. Profiling relied on immunoSEQ multiplex PCR, and the TCRdb table lists in-frame clones only, not all of them. V and J calls and clone size are copied from that table; D and trimming were computed from the DNA. This table has more than 100,000 clones, roughly four fifths appearing once. With 2 bases clipped from V and 6 bases from J, the junction kept 2 bases outside the gene matches. CDR3 length: 13 amino acids. Per germline, CDR1 WNHNN and CDR2 SYGVQD (reference sequence).

The TCR comes from an older woman with acute or convalescent COVID-19. The sequenced sample consisted of peripheral blood. The V gene is TRBV10-1, the J gene TRBJ2-5, with 8 nucleotides matching TRBD1. This CDR3 reads CASSETGGKTQYF. The CDR3 nucleotides are TGCGCCAGCAGTGAGACAGGGGGAAAGACCCAGTACTTC.